This entry features one T cell receptor (beta chain) sequence. The record originates from a study of blood T cell repertoires in COVID-19. In the study overall: Specimens from acute and convalescent COVID-19 originated in the United States, Italy and Spain. T cells, B-cell-depleted T cells, or PBMCs provided the cDNA or gDNA that served as material.

Original methodology: Estimation of nucleated cell counts was performed using reference gene primer amplification. Using immunoSEQ multiplex PCR, the repertoire was profiled, and TCRdb retains in-frame clones only, with some absent. The V and J calls and clone size are taken from that table; D and trimming were inferred from the DNA. This repertoire shows about 110,000 clones, 70% to 80% found once; its top ten account for roughly 0.9%. The sequence was collected from a human donor with acute or convalescent COVID-19. The donor label of this sample is uncertain. Sequenced input: peripheral blood.

CDR3 loop: CASSYSANSPLHF. The DNA for the CDR3 is TGTGCCAGCAGTTACTCGGCTAATTCACCCCTCCACTTT. The gene calls are TRBV6-5 and TRBJ1-6; no firm D call. The V end lost 0 bases, the J end lost 6 bases, and 3 bases lay between the germline ends. Per germline, CDR1 MNHEY and CDR2 SVGAGI. The CDR3 is made up of 13 amino acids.